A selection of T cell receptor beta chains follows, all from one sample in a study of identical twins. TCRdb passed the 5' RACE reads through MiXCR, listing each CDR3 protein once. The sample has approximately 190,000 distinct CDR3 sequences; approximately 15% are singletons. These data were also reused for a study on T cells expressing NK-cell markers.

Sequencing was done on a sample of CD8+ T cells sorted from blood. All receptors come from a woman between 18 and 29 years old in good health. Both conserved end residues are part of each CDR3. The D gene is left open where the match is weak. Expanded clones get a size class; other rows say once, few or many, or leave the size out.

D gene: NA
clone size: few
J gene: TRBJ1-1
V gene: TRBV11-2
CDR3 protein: CASSWTAEAFF
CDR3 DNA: TGTGCCAGCAGCTGGACAGCTGAAGCTTTCTTT

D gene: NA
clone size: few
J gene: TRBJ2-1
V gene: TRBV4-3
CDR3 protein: CASSQDRGPWRNEQFF
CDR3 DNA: TGCGCCAGCAGCCAAGATCGCGGGCCCTGGAGGAATGAGCAGTTCTTC

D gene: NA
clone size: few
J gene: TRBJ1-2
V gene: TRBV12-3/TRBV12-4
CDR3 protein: CASRPPNSDYGYTF
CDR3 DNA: TGTGCCAGCAGACCCCCGAATTCGGACTATGGCTACACCTTC

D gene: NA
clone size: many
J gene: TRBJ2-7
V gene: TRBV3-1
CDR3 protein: CASSPGAGAGYEQYF
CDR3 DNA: TGTGCCAGCAGCCCCGGCGCGGGGGCCGGTTACGAGCAGTACTTC

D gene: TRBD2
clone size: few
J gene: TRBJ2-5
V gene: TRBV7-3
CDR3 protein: CASSPGLAGGLIF
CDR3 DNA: TGTGCCAGCAGCCCAGGACTAGCGGGGGGGCTCATCTTC

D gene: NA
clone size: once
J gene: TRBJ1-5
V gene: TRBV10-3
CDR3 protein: CAISDRVGNQPQHF
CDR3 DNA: TGTGCCATCAGTGACCGCGTCGGGAATCAGCCCCAGCATTTT

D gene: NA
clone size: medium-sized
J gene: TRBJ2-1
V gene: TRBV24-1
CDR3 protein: CATSGSDNEQFF
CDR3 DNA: TGTGCCACCAGTGGCTCTGACAATGAGCAGTTCTTC

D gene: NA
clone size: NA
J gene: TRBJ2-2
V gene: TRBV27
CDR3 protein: CASSLASGVGTGELFF
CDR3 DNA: TGTGCCAGCAGTTTAGCGTCGGGCGTCGGAACCGGGGAGCTGTTTTTT

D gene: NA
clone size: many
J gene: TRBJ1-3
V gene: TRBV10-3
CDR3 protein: CAIRRESSGNTIYF
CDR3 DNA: TGTGCCATCCGGAGAGAGAGCTCTGGAAACACCATATATTTT

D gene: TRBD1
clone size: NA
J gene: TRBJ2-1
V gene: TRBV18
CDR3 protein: CASSPSGTGYNEQFF
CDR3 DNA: TGTGCCAGCTCTCCCTCCGGGACAGGCTACAATGAGCAGTTCTTC

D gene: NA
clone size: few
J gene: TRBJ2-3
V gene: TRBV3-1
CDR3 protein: CASSHSYSSRDTQYF
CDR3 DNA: TGTGCCAGCAGCCATTCATACTCTTCAAGGGATACGCAGTATTTT

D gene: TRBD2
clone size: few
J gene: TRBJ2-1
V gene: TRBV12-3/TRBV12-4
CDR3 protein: CASWGLAGVNEQFF
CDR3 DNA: TGTGCCAGCTGGGGACTAGCGGGAGTTAATGAGCAGTTCTTC

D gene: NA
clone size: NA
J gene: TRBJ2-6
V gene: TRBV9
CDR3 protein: CASSVEGLGANVLTF
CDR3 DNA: TGTGCCAGCAGCGTAGAGGGCTTAGGGGCCAACGTCCTGACTTTC

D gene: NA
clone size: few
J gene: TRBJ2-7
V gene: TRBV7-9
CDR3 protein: CASSLGTRNHEQYF
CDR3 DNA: TGTGCCAGCAGCTTAGGAACCAGGAACCACGAGCAGTACTTC

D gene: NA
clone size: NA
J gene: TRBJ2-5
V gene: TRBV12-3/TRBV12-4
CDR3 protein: CASSPRDQKETQYF
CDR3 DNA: TGTGCCAGCAGCCCCAGAGACCAGAAAGAGACCCAGTACTTC

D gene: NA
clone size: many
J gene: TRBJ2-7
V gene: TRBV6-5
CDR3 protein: CASSYSYRSDEQYF
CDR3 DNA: TGTGCCAGCAGTTACTCGTACAGGAGCGACGAGCAGTACTTC

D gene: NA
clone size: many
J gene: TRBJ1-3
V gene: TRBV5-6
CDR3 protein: CASSLVLSETIYF
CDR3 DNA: TGTGCCAGCAGCTTGGTGTTGTCCGAGACCATATATTTT

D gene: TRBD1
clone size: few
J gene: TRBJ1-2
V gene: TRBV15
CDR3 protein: CATSARDRVGYTF
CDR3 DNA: TGTGCCACCAGCGCCAGGGACAGGGTGGGCTACACCTTC

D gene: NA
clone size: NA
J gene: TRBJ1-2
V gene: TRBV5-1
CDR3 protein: CASSRFTVSDSGTSNYGYTF
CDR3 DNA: TGCGCCAGCAGCCGATTTACCGTGTCGGACAGCGGAACATCTAACTATGGCTACACCTTC

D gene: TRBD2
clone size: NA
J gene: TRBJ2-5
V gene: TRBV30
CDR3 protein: CAWSESSGRETQYF
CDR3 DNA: TGTGCCTGGAGTGAGAGTAGCGGGAGAGAGACCCAGTACTTC

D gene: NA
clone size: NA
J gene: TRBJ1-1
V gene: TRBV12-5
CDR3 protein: CASGYNTEAFF
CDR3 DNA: TGTGCTAGTGGGTATAACACTGAAGCTTTCTTT

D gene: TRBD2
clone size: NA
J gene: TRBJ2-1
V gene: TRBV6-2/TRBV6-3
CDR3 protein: CASSSPLSGGFLHEQFF
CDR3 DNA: TGTGCCAGCAGTTCGCCCCTTAGCGGGGGTTTCTTGCATGAGCAGTTCTTC

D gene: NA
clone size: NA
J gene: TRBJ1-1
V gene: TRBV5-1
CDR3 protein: CASSLNGENTEAFF
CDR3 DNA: TGCGCCAGCAGCTTGAACGGAGAGAACACTGAAGCTTTCTTT

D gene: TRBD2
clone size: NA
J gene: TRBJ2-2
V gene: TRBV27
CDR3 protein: CASSFLAGGPSSAGELFF
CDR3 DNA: TGTGCCAGCAGTTTCCTAGCGGGAGGGCCCTCCTCGGCCGGGGAGCTGTTTTTT

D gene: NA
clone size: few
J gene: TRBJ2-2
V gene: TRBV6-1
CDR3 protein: CASSEVDRYGTPNTGELFF
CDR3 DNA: TGTGCCAGCAGTGAAGTGGATAGATACGGGACACCGAACACCGGGGAGCTGTTTTTT

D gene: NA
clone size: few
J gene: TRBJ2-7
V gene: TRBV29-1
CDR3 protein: CSVAGGPSYEQYF
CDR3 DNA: TGCAGCGTTGCTGGGGGGCCGTCCTACGAGCAGTACTTC

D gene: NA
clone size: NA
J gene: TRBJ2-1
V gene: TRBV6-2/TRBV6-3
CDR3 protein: CASSYFRTLGQFF
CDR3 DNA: TGTGCCAGCAGTTACTTTCGGACCCTAGGGCAGTTCTTC

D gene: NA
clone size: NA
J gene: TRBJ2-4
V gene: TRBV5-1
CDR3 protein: CASSLVASDWDIQYF
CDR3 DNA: TGCGCCAGCAGCTTGGTGGCTAGCGATTGGGACATTCAGTACTTC

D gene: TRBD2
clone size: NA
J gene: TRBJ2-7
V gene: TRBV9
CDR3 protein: CASSTSGSAYEQYF
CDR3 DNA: TGTGCCAGCAGCACTAGCGGTTCCGCCTACGAGCAGTACTTC

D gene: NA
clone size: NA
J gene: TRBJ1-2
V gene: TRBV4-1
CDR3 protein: CASSATLTDYNYGYTF
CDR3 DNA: TGCGCCAGCAGCGCAACACTGACAGATTATAACTATGGCTACACCTTC

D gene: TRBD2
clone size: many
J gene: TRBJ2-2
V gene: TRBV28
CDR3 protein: CASSSGTSGRSRPGELFF
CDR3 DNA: TGTGCCAGCAGTTCCGGGACTAGCGGGAGAAGTCGACCCGGGGAGCTGTTTTTT

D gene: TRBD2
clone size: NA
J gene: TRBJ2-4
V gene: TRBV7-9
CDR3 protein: CASSLPGGIAKNIQYF
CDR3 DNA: TGTGCCAGCAGCTTGCCGGGGGGGATAGCCAAAAACATTCAGTACTTC

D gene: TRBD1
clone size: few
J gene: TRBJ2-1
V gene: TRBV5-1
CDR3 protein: CASSVTGVFHNEQFF
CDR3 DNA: TGCGCCAGCAGCGTCACAGGGGTGTTCCACAATGAGCAGTTCTTC

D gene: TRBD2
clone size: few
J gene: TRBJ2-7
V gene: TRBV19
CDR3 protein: CASGETSAHYEQYF
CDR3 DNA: TGTGCCAGTGGAGAAACTAGCGCCCACTACGAGCAGTACTTC

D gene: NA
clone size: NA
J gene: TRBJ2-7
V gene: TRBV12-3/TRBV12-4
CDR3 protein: CASSFLTPRGRSYEQYF
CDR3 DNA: TGTGCCAGCAGTTTCCTAACCCCGAGGGGCCGATCCTACGAGCAGTACTTC

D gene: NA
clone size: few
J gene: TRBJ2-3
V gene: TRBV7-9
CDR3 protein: CASSLVEDTQYF
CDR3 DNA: TGTGCCAGCAGCTTAGTAGAAGATACGCAGTATTTT

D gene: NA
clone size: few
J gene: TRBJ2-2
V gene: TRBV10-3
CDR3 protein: CAISGQYNTGELFF
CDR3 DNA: TGTGCCATCAGCGGACAGTATAACACCGGGGAGCTGTTTTTT

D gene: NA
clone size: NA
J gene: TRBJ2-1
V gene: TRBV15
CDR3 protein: CATSRGMSPTYNEQFF
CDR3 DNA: TGTGCCACCAGCAGAGGAATGAGCCCTACCTACAATGAGCAGTTCTTC

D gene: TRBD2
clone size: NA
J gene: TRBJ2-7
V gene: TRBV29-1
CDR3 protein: CSISAGTSLREQYF
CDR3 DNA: TGCAGCATAAGCGCCGGGACTAGCCTTCGCGAGCAGTACTTC

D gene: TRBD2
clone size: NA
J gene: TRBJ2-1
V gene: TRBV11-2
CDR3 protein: CASSIAGGPYNEQFF
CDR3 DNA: TGTGCCAGCAGCATCGCGGGAGGGCCGTACAATGAGCAGTTCTTC